This record concerns one TCR beta chain sequence. Its specificity is not known. The data were obtained in a study of monozygotic twins with inflammatory bowel disease. Findings of the study overall: Clonotypes shared with others were fewer in IBD patients than in healthy twins, especially with disease activity. There was no way to distinguish the different T cell subtypes.

Input per TCR library consisted of approximately 3.5 ug of total RNA. Reprocessing the 5' RACE reads, TCRdb reports a single entry for every CDR3 protein and omits DNA. The sample holds some 330,000 distinct CDR3 sequences. Germline V lookup: CDR1 SGHRS, CDR2 YFSETQ. CDR3 length equals 15 residues. This receptor was identified in a human donor with ulcerative colitis or Crohn's disease, or a healthy co-twin of an affected twin (not recorded which). Source material: blood. The chain couples TRBV5-1 to TRBJ1-6. CDR3 loop: CASSLEILGRGPLHF.